This T cell receptor beta chain was found in a study of CD4+ T cells in melanoma. General study results and limits: Diverse differentiation states were reported for melanoma neoantigen-specific CD4+ T cells. A reported correlation linked neoantigen-specific CD4+ T cells to CD8+, macrophage and B cell function.

Note on this clone: Its antigen is unknown.

Trimming took 4 bases from V and 4 from J, leaving 11 bases between them. The CDR3 length is 13 residues. Germline CDR1 SGHNT, CDR2 YYREEE (reference sequence). Data came from immunoSEQ multiplex PCR; TCRdb stores just in-frame clones and leaves some out. The sample holds about 54,000 clones, roughly three quarters seen once. The receptor comes from a human donor with melanoma. The specimen was tumor tissue. This chain joins TRBV5-4 and TRBJ1-2; D may be TRBD1 (5 bases). The CDR3 sequence: CASSPGRIYGYTF. For the CDR3, the DNA is TGTGCCAGCAGCCCGGGACGGATCTATGGCTACACCTTC.